This entry concerns a single T cell receptor beta chain. Assay used: immunoSEQ multiplex PCR; TCRdb lists only in-frame clones, some missing. In the table there are about 250,000 clones, over 70% of which are singletons. This CDR3 has 15 amino acids. Germline CDR1 and CDR2: MDHEN and SYDVKM. Trimming left V 5 bases short and J 0 bases short, with 14 bases between. The source of the sample is a study of control samples from healthy donors and cancer patients. This receptor was identified in a woman between 55 and 75 years old with lung cancer. The chain recombines TRBV28 with TRBJ2-7; a possible D gene is TRBD2 (5 bases). The source material was PBMCs. In DNA, the CDR3 is TGTGCCAGCAGTGGCTCCTCGGACTTCTCCTACGAGCAGTACTTC. It translates to CASSGSSDFSYEQYF.